The TCR beta chain described here comes from a study of blood T cells in healthy people across ages. A few counts support this clonotype. CDR1 is MNHEY, CDR2 SVGAGI, per germline. CDR3 size: 14 residues. V lost 7 bases and J 1 base, leaving 13 bases between the germline ends. Next came a second PCR, run for about 7 to 12 cycles, which used a sample-barcoded 5' primer along with a J-beta primer mix. TCRdb called the 5' RACE reads again in MiXCR, with one record for every CDR3 protein. The table lists hundreds of thousands of distinct CDR3 sequences, under 30% of them singletons. The sequence came from an elderly woman in good health. The chain joins TRBV6-5 to TRBJ1-1; a weak D match, TRBD1 (6 bases). Sequences were obtained from blood. CDR3 amino acids: CASTNFRGNTEAFF. DNA for the CDR3: TGTGCCAGCACCAATTTCAGGGGGAACACTGAAGCTTTCTTT.